The 2 T cell receptor beta chains below come from one sample, sequenced in a study of patients and donors after allogeneic stem cell transplantation. TCRdb used MiXCR to reprocess the RT-PCR reads, holding one entry per CDR3 protein. Of 15,000 to 20,000 distinct CDR3 sequences in the sample, 4.9% were seen once. Sequencing input: blood, either unsorted or a sorted T cell fraction (not recorded which). The receptors stem from a human donor who was either an allogeneic HSCT recipient or a stem cell or donor lymphocyte infusion donor (not recorded which). It is not recorded whose cells these are; they may come from a transplant donor.

The V call is TRBV6-2 or TRBV6-3, the J call TRBJ2-7, with 9 bases matching TRBD2. The CDR3 length is 14 residues. The V segment lost 9 bases and the J segment 2 bases; nucleotides outside the gene matches: 8. CDR1 and CDR2 from the germline V gene are MNHEY and SVGEGT. The CDR3 nucleotides are TGTGCCAGTTCCTCAGCGGGAGGAACCTACGAGCAGTACTTC. Translated, it gives CASSSAGGTYEQYF.

This clonotype was counted many times. This rearrangement joins TRBV3-1 to TRBJ1-1; no firm D call. V dropped 0 bases and J dropped 9 bases, with 17 bases sitting between them. CDR3 length: 15 amino acids. Germline V gives CDR1 LGHDT, CDR2 YNNKEL (reference sequence). CDR3 region: CASSQDYVSPGQAFF. As DNA, the CDR3 is TGTGCCAGCAGCCAAGATTATGTTAGTCCCGGGCAAGCTTTCTTT.